The subject of this entry is one T cell receptor (beta chain). Profiled with immunoSEQ multiplex PCR; TCRdb holds only in-frame clones, not every one. Of just over 20,000 clones listed, 75% to 90% are singletons. The data stem from a study of graft-versus-host responses after intestinal transplantation. Study at large: Each recipient received anti-thymocyte globulin induction, then tacrolimus and steroids for roughly 3 years.

Germline V gene data show CDR1 as SEHNR and CDR2 as FQNEAQ (reference sequence). Trimming stripped 1 base from V and 3 bases from J, with 2 bases between. There are 12 residues in the CDR3. This sequence originates from a human patient who received an intestinal transplant, so some T cells may come from the graft donor. The rearrangement uses TRBV7-9 and TRBJ2-3; D not certain. Specimen: PBMCs, collected more than 64 days after intestinal transplantation. CDR3 DNA sequence: TGTGCCAGCAGCTTAGGGACAGATACGCAGTATTTT. This sequence encodes CASSLGTDTQYF.